These 14 T cell receptor beta chains originate from one sample sequenced in a study of CD8 T cells in ankylosing spondylitis. Study conclusions and caveats: A motif of under ten highly homologous TCR beta variants was seen as apparently characteristic of ankylosing spondylitis blood.

These TCRs are of unknown antigen specificity. TCRdb re-derived calls from the 5' RACE reads in MiXCR, one entry per CDR3 protein. The sample has 350,000 or so distinct CDR3 sequences, roughly 8% seen once. The sequencing sample was made of blood, either unsorted or a sorted T cell fraction (not recorded which). The receptors were gathered from a male donor with ankylosing spondylitis.

The chain carries TRBV5-6 and TRBJ2-1, with 8 bases aligning to TRBD2. Germline CDR1 reads SGHDT; CDR2 reads YYEEEE. Trimming at V came to 3 bases and at J to 6 bases, leaving 14 bases not matched to a gene. The CDR3 runs 17 residues. CDR3 sequence reads: CASSSTMRIAGSNEQFF. CDR3 DNA: TGTGCCAGCAGCTCCACCATGAGGATAGCGGGAAGCAATGAGCAGTTCTTC.

This clonotype appeared many times. This chain uses TRBV3-1 with TRBJ2-1; TRBD2 agrees at 7 bases. CDR3 size: 15 residues. Looked up from germline, CDR1 is LGHDT and CDR2 is YNNKEL (reference sequence). Trimming cost V 4 bases and J 1 base; bases outside gene matches: 4. The CDR3 DNA sequence: TGTGCCAGCAGCCGCGATAGCGGGTCCTACAATGAGCAGTTCTTC. Translated: CASSRDSGSYNEQFF.

This clonotype has more than one count but fewer than ten. The chain uses TRBV11-2 and TRBJ2-1; D not certain. The germline gives CDR1 SGHAT, CDR2 FQNNGV. V was shortened by 4 bases and J by 0 bases, with 10 bases between the two germline ends. This CDR3 is built from 15 residues. CDR3: CASSYTESSYNEQFF. The CDR3 nucleotides read TGTGCCAGCAGCTATACGGAGAGCTCCTACAATGAGCAGTTCTTC. The variable domain in full, completed from reference TRBV11-2 and TRBJ2-1, reads EAGVAQSPRYKIIEKRQSVAFWCNPISGHATLYWYQQILGQGPKLLIQFQNNGVVDDSQLPKDRFSAERLKGVDSTLKIQPAKLEDSAVYLCASSYTESSYNEQFFGPGTRLTVL.

This chain joins TRBV4-1 and TRBJ1-2; tentatively, D is TRBD1 (5 bases). Trimming removed 0 bases at V and 0 bases at J, with 14 bases between. The germline V gene encodes CDR1 MGHRA and CDR2 YSYEKL. This CDR3 spans 17 amino acids. CDR3 DNA sequence: TGCGCCAGCAGCCAAGAGGGTATGCAGGGACCTAACTATGGCTACACCTTC. Protein sequence: CASSQEGMQGPNYGYTF.

This clonotype was seen at least ten times. The rearrangement links TRBV28 to TRBJ2-1; D may be TRBD2 (6 bases). CDR1 MDHEN and CDR2 SYDVKM come from the germline V gene. The V end lost 3 bases, the J end lost 6 bases, and 9 bases lay between the germline ends. The CDR3 contains 13 residues. The CDR3 loop is CASSFPSVNEQFF. For the CDR3, the DNA is TGTGCCAGCAGTTTTCCTAGCGTCAATGAGCAGTTCTTC.

This chain joins TRBV21-1 and TRBJ1-2; TRBD1, as called in the table, went unchecked against the DNA. TRBV21-1 is a recognized pseudogene. This CDR3 is 17 amino acids long. CDR3 bases: TGTGCCAGCAGCAAAGTCTCTACGACAGGTGTTAAGGAAGGCTACACCTTC. This gives the protein CASSKVSTTGVKEGYTF.

V and J are TRBV3-1 and TRBJ2-7; the D gene is possibly TRBD2 (6 bases). Trimming took off 0 bases at V and 6 bases at J, with 15 bases between the two ends. CDR1 and CDR2 (germline): LGHDT, YNNKEL (reference sequence). This CDR3 comprises 15 residues. The CDR3 sequence: CASSQEGGTRGEQYF. The CDR3 DNA reads TGTGCCAGCAGCCAAGAGGGAGGCACAAGGGGCGAGCAGTACTTC.

This chain joins TRBV5-1 and TRBJ2-1; 10 bases fit TRBD1. In germline, CDR1 is SGHRS, CDR2 YFSETQ. Trimming took 3 bases from V and 6 from J; bases not matched to a gene: 6. This CDR3 is 15 amino acids long. The DNA for the CDR3 is TGCGCCAGCAGCTCCGGGACAGGGGATTTCAATGAGCAGTTCTTC. As protein: CASSSGTGDFNEQFF.

This clonotype was detected a few times. This sequence joins TRBV12-3 or TRBV12-4 and TRBJ2-2, with a weak D call TRBD1 (7 bases). The V end was cut by 5 bases, the J end by 4 bases, with 14 bases between. The CDR3 extends over 15 amino acids. DNA of the CDR3: TGTGCCAGCAGTACCCAGGGGGGAGGCACCGGGGAGCTGTTTTTT. This translates into CASSTQGGGTGELFF.

The chain joins TRBV4-1 to TRBJ2-7; 11 bases align to TRBD1. CDR1 MGHRA and CDR2 YSYEKL come from the germline V gene. V gave up 3 bases and J gave up 6 bases; unmatched junction bases: 7. This CDR3 region has 15 residues. CDR3 nucleotide sequence: TGCGCCAGCAGCCACTTCGGACAGGGGGCGCGCGAGCAGTACTTC. Its translation is CASSHFGQGAREQYF.

This sequence joins TRBV3-1 and TRBJ2-1; 12 nucleotides match TRBD2. CDR3 size: 13 residues. Germline values: CDR1 LGHDT, CDR2 YNNKEL (reference sequence). Trimming removed 1 base from V and 16 bases from J; junction bases left unmatched: 5. CDR3 in DNA: TGTGCCAGCAGCCAAGCTCCGGGACTAGCGGGTTTCTTC. Its translation: CASSQAPGLAGFF.

In this sample, this clonotype turned up a few times. This rearrangement joins TRBV29-1 to TRBJ2-5; possibly TRBD2 for D (6 bases). Trimming pared 6 bases from V and 5 bases from J, leaving 22 bases between. The germline gives CDR1 SQVTM, CDR2 ANQGSEA. The CDR3 has 15 residues. The CDR3 bases are TGCAGCGTCGAACCCACGTCGGGGGTAGTGGAGACCCAGTACTTC. This translates into CSVEPTSGVVETQYF. Full variable domain (missing parts from reference TRBV29-1 and TRBJ2-5): SAVISQKPSRDICQRGTSLTIQCQVDSQVTMMFWYRQQPGQSLTLIATANQGSEATYESGFVIDKFPISRPNLTFSTLTVSNMSPEDSSIYLCSVEPTSGVVETQYFGPGTRLLVL.

This sequence joins TRBV9 and TRBJ2-7, with 9 bases that match TRBD1. The trim removed 1 base at V and 7 bases at J, leaving 9 bases unmatched. CDR3 size: 15 residues. Germline lookup yields CDR1 SGDLS and CDR2 YYNGEE. DNA of the CDR3: TGTGCCAGCAGCGTACGGACAGGGGCCCTTGAGGAGCAGTACTTC. Protein product: CASSVRTGALEEQYF. Filled out from reference TRBV9 and TRBJ2-7, the complete variable domain reads DSGVTQTPKHLITATGQRVTLRCSPRSGDLSVYWYQQSLDQGLQFLIQYYNGEERAKGNILERFSAQQFPDLHSELNLSSLELGDSALYFCASSVRTGALEEQYFGPGTRLTVT.

The chain uses TRBV12-3 or TRBV12-4 and TRBJ1-5; 8 bases line up with TRBD1. The CDR3 totals 16 residues. J was trimmed by 6 bases and V by 3 bases; bases with no gene match: 10. CDR3: CASSFTLGQGFQPQHF. CDR3 bases: TGTGCCAGCAGTTTTACACTAGGACAGGGCTTTCAGCCCCAGCATTTT.